The clone carrying this T cell receptor beta chain was detected only once. These data come from a study of blood T cell repertoires in COVID-19. Study details: Sites in the United States, Italy and Spain provided acute and convalescent COVID-19 samples. Sources were T cells, B-cell-depleted T cells, or PBMCs; the material itself was cDNA or gDNA.

Living in about 25 US areas, the participants were between 18 and 89 years of age. Participants reported their clinical history, and cohort assignment relied on those reports. Assay: immunoSEQ multiplex PCR; the TCRdb copy retains only in-frame clones and omits some. In the table there are roughly 200,000 clones, 75% to 90% of which are singletons. The V segment lost 4 bases and the J segment 7 bases; nucleotides outside the gene matches: 6. The CDR3 is 16 amino acids. The V gene's germline CDR1 is SEHNR and CDR2 FQNEAQ (reference sequence). This TCR came from a woman between 40 and 55 years old with acute COVID-19. Sequencing was done on a sample of PBMCs or T cells enriched from blood (not recorded which). The chain joins TRBV7-9 to TRBJ2-1; 14 bases map to TRBD2. CDR3 sequence reads: CASSSGLAGARNEQFF. As DNA, the CDR3 is TGTGCCAGCAGCTCGGGACTAGCGGGGGCTCGGAATGAGCAGTTCTTC.